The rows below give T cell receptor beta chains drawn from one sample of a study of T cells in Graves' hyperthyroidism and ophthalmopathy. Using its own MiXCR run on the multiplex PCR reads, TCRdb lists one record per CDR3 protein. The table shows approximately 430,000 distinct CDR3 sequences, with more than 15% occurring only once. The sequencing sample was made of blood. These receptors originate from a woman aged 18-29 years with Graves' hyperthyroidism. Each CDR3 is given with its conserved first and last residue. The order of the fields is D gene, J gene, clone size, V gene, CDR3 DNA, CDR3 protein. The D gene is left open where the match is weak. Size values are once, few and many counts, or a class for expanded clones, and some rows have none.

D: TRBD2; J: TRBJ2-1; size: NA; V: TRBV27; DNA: TGTACCAGCAGTTTCCCCCCTGGCGGGAGGGGGATGTACAATGAGCAGTTCTTC; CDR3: CTSSFPPGGRGMYNEQFF
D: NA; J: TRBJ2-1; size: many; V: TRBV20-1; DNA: TGCAGTGCTAGAGAACGCAGTGACTCCTACAATGAGCAGTTCTTC; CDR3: CSARERSDSYNEQFF
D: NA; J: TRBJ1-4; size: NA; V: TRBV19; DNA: TGTGCCAGCTCTCAACAGGGAACTAATGAAAAACTGTTTTTT; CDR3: CASSQQGTNEKLFF
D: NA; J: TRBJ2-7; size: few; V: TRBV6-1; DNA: TGTGCCAGCAGAATAGGGATAGGGCTATCCTACGAGCAGTACTTC; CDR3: CASRIGIGLSYEQYF
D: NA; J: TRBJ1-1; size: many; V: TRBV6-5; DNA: TGTGCCAGCAGTTACGGGAAGAACACTGAAGCTTTCTTT; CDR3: CASSYGKNTEAFF
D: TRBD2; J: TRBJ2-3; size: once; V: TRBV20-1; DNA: TGCAGTGCTAGAGGAGGTGGGACTAGCGGGAGAAGCACAGATACGCAGTATTTT; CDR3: CSARGGGTSGRSTDTQYF
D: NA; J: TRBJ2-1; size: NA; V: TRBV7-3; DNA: TGTGCCAGCAGGTCCGATGGGGGCAATGAGCAGTTCTTC; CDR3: CASRSDGGNEQFF
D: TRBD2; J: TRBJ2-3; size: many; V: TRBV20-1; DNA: TGCAGTGCTAGACCCCCGGGACTAGGTGCAGATACGCAGTATTTT; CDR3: CSARPPGLGADTQYF
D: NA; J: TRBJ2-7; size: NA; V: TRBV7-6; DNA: TGTGCCAGCAGCTCAAATATCTTAGGGGTCCACGAGCAGTACTTC; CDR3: CASSSNILGVHEQYF
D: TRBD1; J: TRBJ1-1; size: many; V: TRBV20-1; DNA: TGCAGTGCTCGATCCCCCCGGGACAGGGGGCGAACTGAAGCTTTCTTT; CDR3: CSARSPRDRGRTEAFF
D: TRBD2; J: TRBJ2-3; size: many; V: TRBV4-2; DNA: TGTGCCAGCAGCCAAGATAGAGGAGCGGGGGCAGATACGCAGTATTTT; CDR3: CASSQDRGAGADTQYF
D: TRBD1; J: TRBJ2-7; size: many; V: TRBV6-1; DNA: TGTGCCAGCACTCGACCCAGGGGGTACGAGCAGTACTTC; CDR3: CASTRPRGYEQYF
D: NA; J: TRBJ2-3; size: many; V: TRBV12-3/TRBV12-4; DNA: TGTGCCAGCAGTTTAGTGGCCTCCGGAGATACGCAGTATTTT; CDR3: CASSLVASGDTQYF
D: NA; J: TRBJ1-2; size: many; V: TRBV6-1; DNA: TGTGCCAGCAGTTCCGCGGGAGTCTATGGCTACACCTTC; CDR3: CASSSAGVYGYTF
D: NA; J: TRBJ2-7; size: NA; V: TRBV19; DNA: TGTGCCAGTAAAGGAAAGGTGAGAGGCGAGCAGTACTTC; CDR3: CASKGKVRGEQYF
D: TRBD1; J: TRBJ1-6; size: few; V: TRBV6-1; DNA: TGTGCCAGCAGCGACGGACAGGGCGATCACCTCCACTTT; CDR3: CASSDGQGDHLHF
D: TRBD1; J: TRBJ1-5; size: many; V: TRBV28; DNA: TGTGCCAGCAGTGGCAGGGGGCGAAGCAATCAGCCCCAGCATTTT; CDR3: CASSGRGRSNQPQHF
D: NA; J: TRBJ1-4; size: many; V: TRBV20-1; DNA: TGCAGTGCTAGAGTCTTTACAGGGTACAATGAAAAACTGTTTTTT; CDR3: CSARVFTGYNEKLFF
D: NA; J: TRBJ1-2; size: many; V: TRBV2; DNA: TGTGCCAGCGACCGGGGGGCTAACTATGGCTACACCTTC; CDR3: CASDRGANYGYTF
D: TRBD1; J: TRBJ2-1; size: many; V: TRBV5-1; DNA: TGCGCCAGCAGCTTGGGGACAGGGGGCGATGAGCAGTTCTTC; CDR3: CASSLGTGGDEQFF
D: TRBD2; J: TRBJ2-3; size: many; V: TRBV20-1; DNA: TGCAGTGCCCTGGGCGGTAGCGGGGGAAGCACAGATACGCAGTATTTT; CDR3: CSALGGSGGSTDTQYF
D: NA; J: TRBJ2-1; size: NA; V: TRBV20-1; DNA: TGCAGTGCTAGAGAGGGACTTGTTGGTGAGCAGTTCTTC; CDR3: CSAREGLVGEQFF
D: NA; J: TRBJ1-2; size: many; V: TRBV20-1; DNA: TGCAGTGCTGGAGATGGCAGGGCCGGCTACACCTTC; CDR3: CSAGDGRAGYTF
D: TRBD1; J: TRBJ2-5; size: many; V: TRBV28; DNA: TGTGCCAGCAGTTCGTCCCGGGACAGGGGAGAAGAGACCCAGTACTTC; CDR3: CASSSSRDRGEETQYF